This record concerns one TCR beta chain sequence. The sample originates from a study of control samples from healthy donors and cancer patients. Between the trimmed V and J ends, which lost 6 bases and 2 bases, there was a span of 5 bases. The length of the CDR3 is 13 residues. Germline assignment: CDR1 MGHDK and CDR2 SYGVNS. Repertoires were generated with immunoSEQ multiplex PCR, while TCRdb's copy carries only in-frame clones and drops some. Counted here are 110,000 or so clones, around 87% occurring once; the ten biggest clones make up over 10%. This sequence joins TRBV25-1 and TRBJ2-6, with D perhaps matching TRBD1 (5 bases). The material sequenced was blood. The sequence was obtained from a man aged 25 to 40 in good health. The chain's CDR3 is CASRGAGANVLTF. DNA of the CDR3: TGTGCCAGCAGAGGGGCTGGGGCCAACGTCCTGACTTTC.